The TCR beta chain under discussion was sequenced for a study of low-dose radiotherapy and immunotherapy resistance in tumors. Study context: Over 26 weeks, cohort 2 got 1 Gy every two weeks, reaching 13 Gy. Patients' oral aspirin dose was 300 mg daily across four cycles from cycle 1 day 1.

Noted time point: before trial treatment. For amplifying TCRs, the PCR ran for approximately 21 cycles with Phusion, which was used together with a constant-region primer and the adapter on the V primers. TCRdb re-called the reads through MiXCR, storing one row per CDR3 protein. Of tens of thousands of distinct CDR3 sequences in the sample, around 11% were seen once. The sample holds many counts of this clonotype. V was clipped by 4 bases and J by 6 bases, with 13 bases between them. This CDR3 is built from 12 residues. In germline, CDR1 is SQVTM, CDR2 ANQGSEA. The receptor's source is a female donor with ovarian cancer. V usage is TRBV29-1 and J usage is TRBJ2-7; D not resolved. The specimen was PBMCs, collected before treatment. CDR3 loop: CSVGDRPGEQYF. For the CDR3, the DNA is TGCAGCGTTGGTGACCGCCCCGGCGAGCAGTACTTC.